The clone carrying this T cell receptor (beta chain) was seen a handful of times. Antigen specificity is unknown. One end of the junction fails to match germline, which may point to a read error. The length of the CDR3 is 15 residues. In germline, CDR1 is SGHTA, CDR2 FQGNSA. This record comes from a study of identical twins. Findings and caveats of the study: Some out-of-frame alpha sequences were shared by twins, and these showed excess low generation probability.

Unique molecular identifiers were present on the cDNA, and a universal primer site came from template switching. MiXCR, run by TCRdb on the 5' RACE reads, gives a single entry per CDR3 protein. The repertoire holds just under 550,000 distinct CDR3 sequences, with around 15% as singletons. The same data also went into a second study, on yellow fever vaccine responses in identical twins.

The chain carries TRBV7-2 and TRBJ2-7, with no clear D. This sequence was found in a woman younger than 30 in good health. The sequencing sample was made of CD4+ T cells sorted from blood. The CDR3 spells CASSLERAGLHVPIF. CDR3 coding DNA: TGTGCCAGCAGCTTAGAAAGGGCCGGGCTTCACGTCCCTATCTTC.